This T cell receptor (beta chain) was retrieved from a study of identifying expanded T cells in peripheral blood. Study-wide findings and caveats: Over two and four weeks, about 17 and 20 clones changed, versus approximately 1.2 between replicates. Two-week clone count variance significantly increased as total template count grew.

With regard to this clone: As yet, its antigen is unknown.

Method: immunoSEQ multiplex PCR; TCRdb's copy keeps in-frame clones and lacks some. The data contain tens of thousands of clones, 84% of them singletons. The CDR3 spans 14 residues. The ends were cut back, 5 bases at V and 1 base at J, with 11 bases in the middle. Germline assignment: CDR1 SGHTA and CDR2 FQGNSA. Healthy donors had no documented immune events, such as infections, while sampled. The chain joins TRBV7-2 to TRBJ1-1, with a weak D call TRBD1 (5 bases). This sequence was found in a person aged 18 to 70 in good health. The specimen sequenced was blood. This CDR3 reads CASSVDGGNTEAFF. As DNA, the CDR3 is TGTGCCAGCAGCGTGGACGGGGGGAACACTGAAGCTTTCTTT. Full variable domain (rest looked up from reference TRBV7-2 and TRBJ1-1): GAGVSQSPSNKVTEKGKDVELRCDPISGHTALYWYRQSLGQGLEFLIYFQGNSAPDKSGLPSDRFSAERTGGSVSTLTIQRTQQEDSAVYLCASSVDGGNTEAFFGQGTRLTVV.